The 31 T cell receptor beta chains listed next were all sequenced from one sample in a study of blood T cell repertoires in COVID-19. TCRdb's copy holds only in-frame clones and misses some; the assay was immunoSEQ multiplex PCR. Among about 90,000 clones listed, 72% were seen once. Material for sequencing was peripheral blood. These receptor sequences come from a woman aged 80 or older with acute or convalescent COVID-19.

This clone was seen a few times. The chain employs TRBV5-8 and TRBJ1-1; D remains ambiguous. The CDR3 totals 13 residues. V was clipped by 2 bases and J by 0 bases, with 5 bases between them. Looked up from germline, CDR1 is SGHTS and CDR2 is YDEGEE. The CDR3 DNA reads TGTGCCAGCAGCTTCACAGTGAACACTGAAGCTTTCTTT. Protein: CASSFTVNTEAFF.

This clone was detected only once. This chain links TRBV7-8 with TRBJ1-1; 8 nucleotides align to TRBD1. This CDR3 is built from 18 residues. The V and J ends lost 2 bases and 1 base, in that order; junction bases with no gene match: 12. Germline V gives CDR1 SGHVS, CDR2 FQNEAQ. CDR3 DNA sequence: TGTGCCAGCAGCTTAAACGGACAGGGAATGGGGCAGAACACTGAAGCTTTCTTT. This encodes CASSLNGQGMGQNTEAFF.

This clone was recorded many times. The chain has TRBV19 and TRBJ1-6; 7 bases align to TRBD1. CDR3 size: 14 residues. The germline V gene has CDR1 LNHDA and CDR2 SQIVND (reference sequence). Unmatched junction bases numbered 5, after V lost 4 bases and J lost 8 bases. This CDR3 is CASSTGTDYSPLHF. The DNA for the CDR3 is TGTGCCAGTAGTACGGGGACAGATTATTCACCCCTCCACTTT.

The chain links TRBV19 to TRBJ2-2, with TRBD1 matching 12 bases. Losses at the gene ends were 3 bases for V and 5 bases for J; bases not matched to a gene: 4. There are 16 residues in the CDR3. The germline CDR1 and CDR2 sequences are LNHDA and SQIVND (reference sequence). The CDR3: CASSMGQGAGTGELFF. CDR3 DNA sequence: TGTGCCAGTAGTATGGGACAGGGGGCGGGAACCGGGGAGCTGTTTTTT. Full variable domain (outside the CDR3, taken from reference TRBV19 and TRBJ2-2): DGGITQSPKYLFRKEGQNVTLSCEQNLNHDAMYWYRQDPGQGLRLIYYSQIVNDFQKGDIAEGYSVSREKKESFPLTVTSAQKNPTAFYLCASSMGQGAGTGELFFGEGSRLTVL.

This chain links TRBV6-2 or TRBV6-3 with TRBJ1-1; tentative D call: TRBD1 (6 bases). The V gene's germline CDR1 is MNHEY and CDR2 SVGEGT. The CDR3 contains 14 residues. With 2 bases removed from V and 0 bases from J, the gap between germline ends came to 7 bases. The CDR3: CASSYGTLNTEAFF. The CDR3 DNA sequence: TGTGCCAGCAGTTACGGGACATTGAACACTGAAGCTTTCTTT.

The CDR3 loop is CASSLPGLWDNYYGYTF. Here the CDR3 DNA reads TGTGCCAGCAGTTTACCGGGACTTTGGGATAATTACTATGGCTACACCTTC. This chain connects TRBV6-2 or TRBV6-3 to TRBJ1-2; possibly TRBD1 for D (5 bases). Germline assignment: CDR1 MNHEY and CDR2 SVGEGT. Trimming removed 4 bases at V and 3 bases at J, with 21 bases between. This CDR3 has 17 amino acids.

The count of this clone is one. This sequence joins TRBV3-1 (or the pseudogene TRBV3-2) and TRBJ1-2; TRBD1 is a possible D gene (6 bases). This CDR3 spans 14 amino acids. Per germline, CDR1 LGHDT and CDR2 YNNKEL (reference sequence). Trimming left V 0 bases short and J 4 bases short, with 9 bases between. CDR3 sequence: CASSQDRRGYGYTF. In DNA, the CDR3 is TGTGCCAGCAGCCAAGACCGCAGGGGCTATGGCTACACCTTC.

V usage is TRBV5-5 and J usage is TRBJ2-7; the match to TRBD2 covers 10 bases. The trim removed 0 bases at V and 7 bases at J, leaving 4 bases unmatched. Germline V CDR1 and CDR2: SGHKS, YYEKEE (reference sequence). The CDR3 spans 14 residues. The CDR3 here is CASSLGPLAGEQYF. In nucleotides, the CDR3 is TGTGCCAGCAGCTTGGGGCCACTAGCGGGAGAGCAGTACTTC.

This sequence joins TRBV6-6 and TRBJ1-5; D is uncertain. Trimming cost V 6 bases and J 6 bases, with 18 bases left between them. There are 15 residues in the CDR3. CDR1 MNHNY and CDR2 SVGAGI come from the germline V gene (reference sequence). CDR3 bases: TGTGCCAGCAGCCACGGGAGGAGGGCGGGTCAGCCCCAGCATTTT. This codes for CASSHGRRAGQPQHF.

This clone was counted between two and nine times. The chain links TRBV5-1 to TRBJ1-3; possible D gene TRBD1, 5 bases. The CDR3 contains 16 residues. The V and J ends lost 4 bases and 0 bases respectively, with 14 bases between them. Germline V lookup: CDR1 SGHRS, CDR2 YFSETQ. The CDR3 nucleotides are TGCGCCAGCAGCCGGACATCACAGAGCTCTGGAAACACCATATATTTT. Its protein is CASSRTSQSSGNTIYF.

The table lists this clone with a few counts. The chain joins TRBV11-2 to TRBJ1-1; 10 bases agree with TRBD1. The CDR3 extends over 13 amino acids. Germline values: CDR1 SGHAT, CDR2 FQNNGV. V was pared by 4 bases and J by 5 bases, with 1 base of the junction left unmatched. DNA for the CDR3: TGTGCCAGCAGCTCGGACAGGGGGACTGAAGCTTTCTTT. Residues: CASSSDRGTEAFF.

The CDR3 bases are TGTGCCAGCAGCTTGGACGGAGGACCCTTCGACATTCAGTACTTC. It specifies CASSLDGGPFDIQYF. The chain is built from TRBV5-4 and TRBJ2-4; tentatively, D is TRBD2 (5 bases). The CDR3 runs 15 residues. Trimming cost V 0 bases and J 8 bases, with 15 bases left between them. The germline gives CDR1 SGHNT, CDR2 YYREEE (reference sequence). Combining the CDR3 with reference TRBV5-4 and TRBJ2-4 gives the whole variable domain ETGVTQSPTHLIKTRGQQVTLRCSSQSGHNTVSWYQQALGQGPQFIFQYYREEENGRGNFPPRFSGLQFPNYSSELNVNALELDDSALYLCASSLDGGPFDIQYFGAGTRLSVL.

The chain is built from TRBV21-1 and TRBJ2-1; the D call of TRBD2 is as the table states it, not checked on the DNA. TRBV21-1 is tagged as a pseudogene. CDR3 length: 17 amino acids. The chain's CDR3 is CASRKAHGTSSNNEQFF. In DNA form, the CDR3 reads TGTGCCAGCAGGAAAGCCCACGGGACTAGCAGTAACAATGAGCAGTTCTTC.

The CDR3 nucleotides read TGTGCCAGCAGCTCCCTCCCGGGGGGGGCGAACACCGGGGAGCTGTTTTTT. Translating it yields CASSSLPGGANTGELFF. This chain links TRBV5-4 with TRBJ2-2; 8 bases line up with TRBD2. CDR3 length: 17 residues. The V and J ends lost 3 bases and 0 bases, in that order; junction bases with no gene match: 7. Germline-derived CDR1 and CDR2 are SGHNT and YYREEE (reference sequence).

The rearrangement joins TRBV18 to TRBJ1-5; a possible D gene is TRBD1 (6 bases). The ends were cut back, 5 bases at V and 0 bases at J, with 14 bases in the middle. CDR1 is KGHSH and CDR2 is LQKENI in the germline V gene. This CDR3 contains 16 residues. CDR3 protein: CASSSSTGLSNQPQHF. The CDR3 DNA reads TGTGCCAGCTCATCCTCTACAGGGCTTAGCAATCAGCCCCAGCATTTT. The full variable domain, in which reference TRBV18 and TRBJ1-5 provide the parts outside the CDR3, is NAGVMQNPRHLVRRRGQEARLRCSPMKGHSHVYWYRQLPEEGLKFMVYLQKENIIDESGMPKERFSAEFPKEGPSILRIQQVVRGDSAAYFCASSSSTGLSNQPQHFGDGTRLSIL.

The V gene is TRBV27, the J gene TRBJ1-1; D may be TRBD1 (5 bases). CDR3 length: 18 residues. Germline CDR1 MNHEY, CDR2 SMNVEV (reference sequence). V was trimmed by 6 bases and J by 0 bases, leaving 23 bases between them. CDR3 amino acids: CASSPGQGLPLLNTEAFF. The CDR3 nucleotides read TGTGCCAGCAGCCCGGGCCAGGGACTCCCGTTATTGAACACTGAAGCTTTCTTT.

The chain has TRBV18 and TRBJ2-5; 10 positions agree with TRBD1. The trim removed 8 bases at V and 3 bases at J, leaving 6 bases unmatched. The germline gives CDR1 KGHSH, CDR2 LQKENI. The CDR3 loop spans 14 amino acids. The CDR3 DNA is TGTGCCAGCCGCCTTGGACAGGGGGAAGAGACCCAGTACTTC. Protein product: CASRLGQGEETQYF.

This clone was seen a handful of times. The gene calls are TRBV5-4 and TRBJ1-1; 8 bases are a match to TRBD1. Germline loops: CDR1 SGHNT, CDR2 YYREEE (reference sequence). The trim removed 0 bases at V and 3 bases at J, leaving 10 bases unmatched. The CDR3 is 17 residues long. CDR3 in amino acids: CASSLEGRGQRHTEAFF. CDR3 DNA: TGTGCCAGCAGCTTGGAGGGCAGGGGGCAAAGGCACACTGAAGCTTTCTTT.

The rearrangement joins TRBV18 to TRBJ1-5; the D is unclear. The length of the CDR3 is 14 residues. Deletions cut 6 bases from V and 0 bases from J, with 9 bases between. The germline V gene has CDR1 KGHSH and CDR2 LQKENI. The CDR3, as DNA: TGTGCCAGCTCTTCAACAGATAGCAATCAGCCCCAGCATTTT. Amino acid sequence: CASSSTDSNQPQHF.

The chain uses TRBV28 and TRBJ2-3; D gene ambiguous. V dropped 4 bases and J dropped 1 base, with 18 bases sitting between them. The CDR3 loop spans 17 amino acids. Germline CDR1 reads MDHEN; CDR2 reads SYDVKM. The CDR3 bases are TGTGCCAGCAGTTCCCCAGTACAGCTTTGGGGCACAGATACGCAGTATTTT. Its protein product is CASSSPVQLWGTDTQYF.

The rearrangement joins TRBV7-9 to TRBJ2-1; possibly TRBD2 for D (5 bases). V was cut by 1 base and J by 8 bases, with 6 bases left in between. In germline, CDR1 is SEHNR, CDR2 FQNEAQ (reference sequence). The CDR3 has 12 residues. CDR3 bases: TGTGCCAGCAGCTTAGGGGGAGATGAGCAGTTCTTC. Its translation: CASSLGGDEQFF.

The chain combines TRBV5-1 with TRBJ1-4; 8 bases are shared with TRBD1. The trim removed 4 bases at V and 4 bases at J, leaving 6 bases unmatched. This CDR3 contains 15 residues. Germline loops: CDR1 SGHRS, CDR2 YFSETQ. The CDR3: CASSIGQGLNEKLFF. CDR3 sequence (DNA): TGCGCCAGCAGCATCGGACAGGGCCTTAATGAAAAACTGTTTTTT.

There are many counts of this clone. The V call is TRBV28, the J call TRBJ2-7; 8 bases align to TRBD1. Trimming removed 4 bases from V and 0 bases from J; junction bases left unmatched: 8. Germline CDR1 MDHEN, CDR2 SYDVKM. The CDR3 runs 16 residues. The DNA of the CDR3 is TGTGCCAGCAGTTCCGTATGGACAGGGAGCTCCTACGAGCAGTACTTC. Translating gives CASSSVWTGSSYEQYF.

The V call is TRBV28, the J call TRBJ2-5, with 8 bases matching TRBD1. The V gene's germline CDR1 is MDHEN and CDR2 SYDVKM. There are 16 residues in the CDR3. The V gene end was trimmed by 3 bases and the J gene end by 1 base; junction bases not matched to a gene: 7. CDR3 in amino acids: CASSLGQVGVQETQYF. CDR3 sequence (DNA): TGTGCCAGCAGTTTGGGACAGGTAGGGGTCCAAGAGACCCAGTACTTC. The full variable domain, rest sourced from reference TRBV28 and TRBJ2-5, is DVKVTQSSRYLVKRTGEKVFLECVQDMDHENMFWYRQDPGLGLRLIYFSYDVKMKEKGDIPEGYSVSREKKERFSLILESASTNQTSMYLCASSLGQVGVQETQYFGPGTRLLVL.

The chain couples TRBV4-3 to TRBJ1-5; D is unresolved. The CDR3 loop spans 13 amino acids. Per germline, CDR1 LGHNA and CDR2 YSLEER. Trimming took off 0 bases at V and 7 bases at J, with 7 bases between the two ends. CDR3 DNA: TGCGCCAGCAGCCAAGAGAGAGGACAGCCCCAGCATTTT. The encoded protein is CASSQERGQPQHF.

The chain joins TRBV28 to TRBJ2-3; 7 positions match TRBD1. The V gene end was trimmed by 4 bases and the J gene end by 7 bases; junction bases not matched to a gene: 8. CDR3 length: 14 residues. CDR1 is MDHEN and CDR2 is SYDVKM in the germline V gene. The CDR3 loop is CASSSGQRRNTQYF. In DNA form, the CDR3 reads TGTGCCAGCAGTTCGGGACAGAGAAGAAATACGCAGTATTTT.

The DNA of the CDR3 is TGTGCCAGCTCAGTCACAGGTCGTAGTTCTGAAGCTTTCTTT. Protein: CASSVTGRSSEAFF. The V gene is TRBV6-6, the J gene TRBJ1-1, with D possibly matching TRBD1 (5 bases). The V and J ends lost 8 bases and 6 bases respectively, with 19 bases between them. The germline CDR1 and CDR2 sequences are MNHNY and SVGAGI (reference sequence). This CDR3 contains 14 residues.

The V and J genes are TRBV4-1 and TRBJ1-1; tentative D call: TRBD1 (6 bases). Between the trimmed V and J ends, which lost 2 bases and 5 bases, there was a span of 18 bases. Germline V CDR1 and CDR2: MGHRA, YSYEKL. The CDR3 consists of 16 residues. This CDR3 is CASSQPGRRRGTEAFF. In DNA, the CDR3 is TGCGCCAGCAGCCAACCGGGTCGGAGAAGGGGGACTGAAGCTTTCTTT.

The chain links TRBV7-9 to TRBJ1-6; 11 nucleotides align to TRBD1. Germline lookup yields CDR1 SEHNR and CDR2 FQNEAQ (reference sequence). The CDR3 is 16 residues long. The ends lost 5 bases at V and 9 bases at J; junction bases unmatched: 9. CDR3 DNA sequence: TGTGCCAGCAGCCAAGGACAGGGGGCGAGCAGTTCACCCCTCCACTTT. It is translated as CASSQGQGASSSPLHF.

The chain employs TRBV30 and TRBJ1-6; TRBD1 matches at 9 bases. Germline values: CDR1 GTSNPN, CDR2 SVGIG (reference sequence). V shed 3 bases and J 8 bases; nucleotides not matched to a gene: 8. CDR3 length: 15 amino acids. CDR3: CAWRRTGEGYSPLHF. CDR3 bases: TGTGCCTGGAGAAGGACAGGGGAGGGTTATTCACCCCTCCACTTT. The full variable domain, completed using reference TRBV30 and TRBJ1-6, is SQTIHQWPATLVQPVGSPLSLECTVEGTSNPNLYWYRQAAGRGLQLLFYSVGIGQISSEVPQNLSASRPQDRQFILSSKKLLLSDSGFYLCAWRRTGEGYSPLHFGNGTRLTVT.

The chain couples TRBV19 to TRBJ2-7; 8 positions agree with TRBD1. Germline V gene data show CDR1 as LNHDA and CDR2 as SQIVND (reference sequence). V shed 4 bases, J shed 4 bases, and the junction held 9 bases outside the gene matches. This CDR3 is 15 amino acids long. The CDR3 reads CASSTLGQGAYEQYF. The CDR3 bases are TGTGCCAGTAGTACCCTGGGGCAGGGGGCTTACGAGCAGTACTTC.